This T cell receptor (beta chain) appears in the sequencing data of a study of CD8+ T cells in alopecia areata. V gave up 1 base and J gave up 1 base; unmatched junction bases: 3. This CDR3 has 16 residues. Germline CDR1 reads NSQYPW; CDR2 reads LRSPGD (reference sequence). Extraction and reverse transcription of RNA yielded cDNA as the sequencing template. Clones were read by immunoSEQ multiplex PCR, and TCRdb kept only the in-frame ones, dropping some. Recorded here are around 100,000 clones, none singletons. This clone has only a few counts. Germline and genes here are mouse. The read ends 4 residues before the CDR3 terminus; that terminus is restored from the germline J gene.

The sequencing sample was made of lesional skin. The source is a C3H/HeJ mouse with alopecia areata. The strain is characterized by the MHC haplotype H2-k. The chain links TRBV1 to TRBJ1-4, with 7 positions matching TRBD1. The CDR3 spells CTCSAGDRASNERLFF. The CDR3 bases that were read are TGCACCTGCAGTGCAGGTGACAGGGCTTCCAACGAA.